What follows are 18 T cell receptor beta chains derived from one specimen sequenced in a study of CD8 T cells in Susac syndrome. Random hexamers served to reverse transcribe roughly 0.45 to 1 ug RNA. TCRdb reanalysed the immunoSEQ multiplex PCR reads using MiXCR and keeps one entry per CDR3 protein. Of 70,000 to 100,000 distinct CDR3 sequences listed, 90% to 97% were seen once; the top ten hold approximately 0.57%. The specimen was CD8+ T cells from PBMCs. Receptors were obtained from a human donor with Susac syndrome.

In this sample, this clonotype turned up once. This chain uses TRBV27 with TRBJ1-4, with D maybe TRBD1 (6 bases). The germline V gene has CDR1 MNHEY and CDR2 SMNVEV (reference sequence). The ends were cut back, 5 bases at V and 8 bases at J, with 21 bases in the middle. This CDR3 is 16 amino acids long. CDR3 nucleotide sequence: TGTGCCAGCAGTCCAAACGGGCGGTCGGGGGGCGAAAAACTGTTTTTT. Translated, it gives CASSPNGRSGGEKLFF.

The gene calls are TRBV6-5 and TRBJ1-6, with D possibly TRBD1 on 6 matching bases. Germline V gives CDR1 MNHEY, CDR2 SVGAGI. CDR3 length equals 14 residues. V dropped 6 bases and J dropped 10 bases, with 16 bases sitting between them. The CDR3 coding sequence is TGTGCCAGCAGCCCCGGAGGGGGTGGCTCACCCCTCCACTTT. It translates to CASSPGGGGSPLHF.

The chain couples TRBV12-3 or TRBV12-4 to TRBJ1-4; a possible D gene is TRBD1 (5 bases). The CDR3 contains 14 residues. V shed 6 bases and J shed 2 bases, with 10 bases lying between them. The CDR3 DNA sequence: TGTGCCAGCAGCAAGACAGAGACTAATGAAAAACTGTTTTTT. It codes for CASSKTETNEKLFF.

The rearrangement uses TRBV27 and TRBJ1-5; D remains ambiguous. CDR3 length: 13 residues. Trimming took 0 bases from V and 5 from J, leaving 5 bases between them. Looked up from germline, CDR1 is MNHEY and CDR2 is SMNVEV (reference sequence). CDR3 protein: CASSLSRDQPQHF. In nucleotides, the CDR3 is TGTGCCAGCAGTTTATCGAGGGATCAGCCCCAGCATTTT.

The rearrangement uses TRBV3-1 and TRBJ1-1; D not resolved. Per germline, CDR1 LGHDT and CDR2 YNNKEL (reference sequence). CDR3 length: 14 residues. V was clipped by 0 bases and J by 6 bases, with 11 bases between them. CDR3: CASSQDRARSEAFF. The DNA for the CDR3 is TGTGCCAGCAGCCAAGATCGCGCCCGCTCTGAAGCTTTCTTT.

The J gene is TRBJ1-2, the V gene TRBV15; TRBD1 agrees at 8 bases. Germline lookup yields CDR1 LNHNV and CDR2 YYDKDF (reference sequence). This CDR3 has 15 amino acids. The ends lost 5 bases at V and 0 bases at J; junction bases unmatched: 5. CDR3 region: CATSRGQGPNYGYTF. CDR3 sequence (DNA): TGTGCCACCAGCCGTGGACAGGGACCTAACTATGGCTACACCTTC. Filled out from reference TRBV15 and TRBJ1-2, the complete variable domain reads DAMVIQNPRYQVTQFGKPVTLSCSQTLNHNVMYWYQQKSSQAPKLLFHYYDKDFNNEADTPDNFQSRRPNTSFCFLDIRSPGLGDTAMYLCATSRGQGPNYGYTFGSGTRLTVV.

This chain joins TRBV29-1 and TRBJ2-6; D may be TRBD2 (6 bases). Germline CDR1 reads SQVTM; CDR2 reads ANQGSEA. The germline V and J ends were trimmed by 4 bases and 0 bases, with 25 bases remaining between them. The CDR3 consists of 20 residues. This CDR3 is CSVVAFLGGIGSSGANVLTF. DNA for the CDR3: TGCAGCGTTGTTGCATTTCTTGGCGGGATAGGGAGCTCTGGGGCCAACGTCCTGACTTTC. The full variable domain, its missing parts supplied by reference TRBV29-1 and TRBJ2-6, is SAVISQKPSRDICQRGTSLTIQCQVDSQVTMMFWYRQQPGQSLTLIATANQGSEATYESGFVIDKFPISRPNLTFSTLTVSNMSPEDSSIYLCSVVAFLGGIGSSGANVLTFGAGSRLTVL.

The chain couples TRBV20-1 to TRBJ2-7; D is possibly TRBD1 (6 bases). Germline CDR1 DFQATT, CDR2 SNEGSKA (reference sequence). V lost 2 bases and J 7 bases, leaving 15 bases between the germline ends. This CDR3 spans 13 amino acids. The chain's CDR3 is CSARRDISKEQYF. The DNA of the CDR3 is TGCAGTGCTAGAAGGGACATCTCTAAGGAGCAGTACTTC.

In nucleotides, the CDR3 is TGTGCCTGGACCAGGGGATCCACAGATACGCAGTATTTT. It yields the protein CAWTRGSTDTQYF. V is TRBV30 and J is TRBJ2-3; perhaps TRBD1 as D (6 bases). The CDR3 runs to 13 residues. Trimming removed 4 bases at V and 2 bases at J, with 10 bases between. Looked up from germline, CDR1 is GTSNPN and CDR2 is SVGIG (reference sequence).

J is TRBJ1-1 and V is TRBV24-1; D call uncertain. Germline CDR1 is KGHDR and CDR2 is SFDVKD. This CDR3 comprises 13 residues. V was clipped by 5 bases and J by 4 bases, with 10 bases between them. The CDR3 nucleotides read TGTGCCACCAGTGCGGGGAGTGGCACTGAAGCTTTCTTT. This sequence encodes CATSAGSGTEAFF.

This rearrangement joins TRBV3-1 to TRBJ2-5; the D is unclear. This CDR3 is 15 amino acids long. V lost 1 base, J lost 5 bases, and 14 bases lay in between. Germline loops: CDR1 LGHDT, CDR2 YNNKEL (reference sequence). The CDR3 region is CASSQVTQIWETQYF. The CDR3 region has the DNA TGTGCCAGCAGCCAAGTTACCCAGATATGGGAGACCCAGTACTTC.

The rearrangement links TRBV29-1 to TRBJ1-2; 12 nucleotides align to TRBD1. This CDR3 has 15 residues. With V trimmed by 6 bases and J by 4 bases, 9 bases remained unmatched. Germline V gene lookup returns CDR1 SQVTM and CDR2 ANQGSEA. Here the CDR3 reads CSVRGQGAQGYGYTF. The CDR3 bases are TGCAGCGTCCGGGGACAGGGGGCGCAAGGCTATGGCTACACCTTC.

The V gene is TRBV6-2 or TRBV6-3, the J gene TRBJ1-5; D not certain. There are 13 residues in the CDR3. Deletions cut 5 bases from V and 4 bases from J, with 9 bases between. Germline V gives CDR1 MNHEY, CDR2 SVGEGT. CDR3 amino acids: CASSIGGNQPQHF. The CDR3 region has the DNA TGTGCCAGCAGTATCGGTGGGAATCAGCCCCAGCATTTT.

The CDR3 spells CASSLGQANNQPQHF. The CDR3 DNA follows: TGCGCCAGCAGCCTGGGACAGGCTAACAATCAGCCCCAGCATTTT. The chain uses TRBV4-1 and TRBJ1-5; 8 positions match TRBD1. Trimming at V came to 4 bases and at J to 3 bases, leaving 5 bases not matched to a gene. The CDR3 consists of 15 residues. Germline loops: CDR1 MGHRA, CDR2 YSYEKL.

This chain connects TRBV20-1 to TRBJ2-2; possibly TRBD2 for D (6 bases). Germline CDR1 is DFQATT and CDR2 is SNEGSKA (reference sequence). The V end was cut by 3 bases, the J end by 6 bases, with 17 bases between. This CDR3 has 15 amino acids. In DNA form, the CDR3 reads TGCAGTGCTAGGCCCGGGGGTATCGACTCCGGGGAGCTGTTTTTT. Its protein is CSARPGGIDSGELFF.

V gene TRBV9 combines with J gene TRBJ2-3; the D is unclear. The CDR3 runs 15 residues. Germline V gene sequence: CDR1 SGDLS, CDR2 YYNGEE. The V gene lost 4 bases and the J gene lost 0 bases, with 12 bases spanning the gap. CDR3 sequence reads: CASSPWDASTDTQYF. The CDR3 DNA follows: TGTGCCAGCAGCCCCTGGGATGCTAGCACAGATACGCAGTATTTT.

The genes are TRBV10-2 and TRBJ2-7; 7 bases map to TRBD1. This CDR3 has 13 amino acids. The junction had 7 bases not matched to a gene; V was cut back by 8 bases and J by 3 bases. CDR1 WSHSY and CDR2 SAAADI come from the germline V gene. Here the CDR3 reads CASADRVLYEQYF. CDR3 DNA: TGCGCCAGCGCCGACAGGGTACTCTACGAGCAGTACTTC.

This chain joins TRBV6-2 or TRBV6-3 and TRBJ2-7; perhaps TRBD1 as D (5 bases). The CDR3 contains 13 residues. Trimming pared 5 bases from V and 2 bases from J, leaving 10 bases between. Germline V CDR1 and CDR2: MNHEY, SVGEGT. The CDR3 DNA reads TGTGCCAGCAGTACAGGTTCTACCTACGAGCAGTACTTC. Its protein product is CASSTGSTYEQYF.